This T cell receptor (beta chain) stems from a study of T cells in Graves' hyperthyroidism and ophthalmopathy. Study-level findings and limits: The authors' 13 V-J model separated ophthalmopathy from stable hyperthyroidism. Peripheral blood also featured most of the thyroid clonotypes expanded above 0.001.

TCR beta CDR3 regions were amplified from RNA transcripts. TCR CDR3 regions were first amplified by RT-PCR with HTBI primers. TCRdb re-analysed the multiplex PCR reads in MiXCR, keeping a single row per CDR3 protein. The data contain some 720,000 distinct CDR3 sequences, around 15% of them singletons. This CDR3 spans 16 amino acids. Germline V CDR1 and CDR2: MNHEY, SMNVEV (reference sequence). V was clipped by 4 bases and J by 2 bases, with 17 bases between them. This clonotype has at least ten counts. Its antigen is currently unknown. V and J are TRBV27 and TRBJ1-1; a weak D match, TRBD1 (5 bases). Input material: blood. The clonotype originates from a man aged 18 to 30 with Graves' hyperthyroidism. DNA for the CDR3: TGTGCCAGCAGTTCAAGCTTTAGGGGAGGAAACACTGAAGCTTTCTTT. Its protein is CASSSSFRGGNTEAFF.